Below are 32 T cell receptor beta chains sequenced from a single sample in a study of memory CD4+ T cells and cytomegalovirus serostatus. Single viable CD3+CD4+CD8-CD45RO+ cells were sorted as the memory CD4+ T cells. Measured with immunoSEQ multiplex PCR; TCRdb has only the in-frame clones, and not every one. The sample carries fewer than 50,000 clones, 79% recorded once. The sample was memory CD4+ T cells from blood. These TCRs come from an adult in good health and CMV-seropositive.

The gene calls are TRBV7-2 and TRBJ2-1; 8 bases fit TRBD2. The CDR3 is made up of 15 amino acids. With V trimmed by 5 bases and J by 8 bases, 11 bases remained unmatched. Germline V gene sequence: CDR1 SGHTA, CDR2 FQGNSA. The CDR3 reads CASSRKAGVIDEQFF. The CDR3 DNA reads as TGTGCCAGCAGCAGGAAAGCGGGAGTCATCGATGAGCAGTTCTTC.

This clone has a handful of counts. The chain carries TRBV4-2 and TRBJ2-6; 14 bases are shared with TRBD2. The V and J ends lost 1 base and 0 bases, in that order; junction bases with no gene match: 8. Germline V gives CDR1 LGHNA, CDR2 YNFKEQ. This CDR3 is 21 amino acids long. The CDR3 sequence is CASSQVGRLAGGGSGANVLTF. The CDR3 bases are TGTGCCAGCAGCCAAGTGGGTAGACTAGCGGGAGGGGGCTCTGGGGCCAACGTCCTGACTTTC.

The chain links TRBV14 to TRBJ1-2; tentatively, D is TRBD1 (5 bases). The CDR3 is 13 residues long. Trimming pared 3 bases from V and 4 bases from J, leaving 9 bases between. Per the germline V gene, CDR1 is SGHDN and CDR2 is FVKESK. The CDR3 reads CASSQGGTYGYTF. CDR3 nucleotide sequence: TGTGCCAGCAGCCAGGGAGGGACCTATGGCTACACCTTC. The whole variable domain, filled in from reference TRBV14 and TRBJ1-2, reads EAGVTQFPSHSVIEKGQTVTLRCDPISGHDNLYWYRRVMGKEIKFLLHFVKESKQDESGMPNNRFLAERTGGTYSTLKVQPAELEDSGVYFCASSQGGTYGYTFGSGTRLTVV.

The chain recombines TRBV2 with TRBJ2-3, with D possibly matching TRBD1 (5 bases). Germline loops: CDR1 SNHLY, CDR2 FYNNEI. The V end lost 4 bases, the J end lost 2 bases, and 10 bases lay between the germline ends. This CDR3 is built from 14 residues. The CDR3 DNA follows: TGTGCCAGCAGTGCAGGGCAGATCACAGATACGCAGTATTTT. Residues: CASSAGQITDTQYF.

The genes are TRBV18 and TRBJ2-5, with D uncertain. CDR1 KGHSH and CDR2 LQKENI come from the germline V gene. V lost 3 bases to trimming and J lost 7 bases, with 12 bases between them. This CDR3 has 13 amino acids. This CDR3 reads CASSPQDLGTQYF. CDR3 in DNA: TGTGCCAGCTCACCCCAGGATCTTGGGACCCAGTACTTC. The complete variable domain, with remaining parts taken from reference TRBV18 and TRBJ2-5, reads NAGVMQNPRHLVRRRGQEARLRCSPMKGHSHVYWYRQLPEEGLKFMVYLQKENIIDESGMPKERFSAEFPKEGPSILRIQQVVRGDSAAYFCASSPQDLGTQYFGPGTRLLVL.

The chain couples TRBV7-2 to TRBJ1-1; D call uncertain. This CDR3 contains 14 residues. The V end was cut by 1 base, the J end by 2 bases, with 8 bases between. Germline loops: CDR1 SGHTA, CDR2 FQGNSA. The CDR3 DNA follows: TGTGCCAGCAGCTTAGTTTCCTCAAACACTGAAGCTTTCTTT. Residues: CASSLVSSNTEAFF.

J is TRBJ1-3 and V is TRBV7-9, with TRBD1 matching over 8 bases. This CDR3 contains 16 residues. Germline CDR1 and CDR2: SEHNR and FQNEAQ (reference sequence). The trim removed 5 bases at V and 4 bases at J, leaving 10 bases unmatched. CDR3 residues: CASSTYRGKGGNTIYF. The CDR3 DNA reads as TGTGCCAGCAGCACCTACAGGGGGAAGGGAGGAAACACCATATATTTT.

The CDR3, as DNA: TGTGCCAGCAGCTTAGGCCAGTGGGACACCGGGGAGCTGTTTTTT. Translating gives CASSLGQWDTGELFF. This chain uses TRBV7-9 with TRBJ2-2; D remains ambiguous. V lost 1 base, J lost 3 bases, and 9 bases lay in between. This CDR3 is built from 15 residues. Per the germline V gene, CDR1 is SEHNR and CDR2 is FQNEAQ (reference sequence).

This clone has a handful of counts. The V and J genes are TRBV7-9 and TRBJ1-2; TRBD1 is a possible D gene (5 bases). CDR3 length equals 14 residues. Germline CDR1 is SEHNR and CDR2 is FQNEAQ (reference sequence). Trimming took off 1 base at V and 2 bases at J, with 8 bases between the two ends. CDR3 amino acids: CASSLDQGNYGYTF. In DNA form, the CDR3 reads TGTGCCAGCAGCTTAGATCAGGGCAACTATGGCTACACCTTC.

The chain joins TRBV10-3 to TRBJ2-1; 9 positions agree with TRBD2. The CDR3 spans 15 residues. Germline V gene sequence: CDR1 ENHRY, CDR2 SYGVKD. The V gene end was trimmed by 4 bases and the J gene end by 8 bases; junction bases not matched to a gene: 9. The CDR3 protein is CAISGLAGRSHEQFF. The CDR3 DNA reads TGTGCCATCAGTGGTCTAGCGGGGAGATCGCATGAGCAGTTCTTC.

The rearrangement links TRBV19 to TRBJ1-5, with a tentative D call TRBD1 (6 bases). Trimming cost V 5 bases and J 7 bases, with 15 bases left between them. Germline V gives CDR1 LNHDA, CDR2 SQIVND (reference sequence). The CDR3 extends over 14 amino acids. CDR3 coding DNA: TGTGCCAGTAGTTCCCAGGGGAACGGGCAGCCCCAGCATTTT. This sequence encodes CASSSQGNGQPQHF. Looking up the rest from reference TRBV19 and TRBJ1-5 gives the full variable domain: DGGITQSPKYLFRKEGQNVTLSCEQNLNHDAMYWYRQDPGQGLRLIYYSQIVNDFQKGDIAEGYSVSREKKESFPLTVTSAQKNPTAFYLCASSSQGNGQPQHFGDGTRLSIL.

This clone was seen only a few times. The CDR3 DNA reads as TGTGCCAGCAGCGCAGGGACAGGGTTTAATGAAAAACTGTTTTTT. It translates to CASSAGTGFNEKLFF. The rearrangement links TRBV9 to TRBJ1-4; 9 nucleotides line up with TRBD1. This CDR3 is 15 amino acids long. CDR1 SGDLS and CDR2 YYNGEE come from the germline V gene. With V trimmed by 3 bases and J by 4 bases, 4 bases remained unmatched.

As for this clone: An end of the junction differs from the germline gene, which may be a read error. The chain has TRBV7-7 and TRBJ2-2; D remains unclear. CDR1 and CDR2 (germline): SSHAT, FNYEAQ (reference sequence). This CDR3 region has 15 residues. The CDR3 DNA reads as TGTGCTAGCAGCCCTGGCCACACGAACACCGGGGAGCTGTTTTTT. Its translation: CASSPGHTNTGELFF.

The chain couples TRBV5-1 to TRBJ1-3; tentatively, D is TRBD1 (6 bases). The CDR3 sequence is 14 residues long. Germline CDR1 is SGHRS and CDR2 is YFSETQ. Trimming left V 4 bases short and J 2 bases short, with 10 bases between. Here the CDR3 DNA reads TGCGCCAGCAGCCTAGGACAGCCTGGAAACACCATATATTTT. Translated, it gives CASSLGQPGNTIYF. Complete variable domain (other parts from reference TRBV5-1 and TRBJ1-3): KAGVTQTPRYLIKTRGQQVTLSCSPISGHRSVSWYQQTPGQGLQFLFEYFSETQRNKGNFPGRFSGRQFSNSRSEMNVSTLELGDSALYLCASSLGQPGNTIYFGEGSWLTVV.

V usage is TRBV7-9 and J usage is TRBJ2-7; D might be TRBD1 or TRBD2, each matching 6 bases. Trimming left V 1 base short and J 6 bases short, with 13 bases between. There are 14 residues in the CDR3. CDR1 SEHNR and CDR2 FQNEAQ come from the germline V gene (reference sequence). CDR3 coding DNA: TGTGCCAGCAGCTTAGTCGGAGGGGGGAGCGAGCAGTACTTC. It specifies CASSLVGGGSEQYF.

The table lists this clone with a count of one. The chain joins TRBV6-5 to TRBJ1-2, with D possibly TRBD1 on 6 matching bases. Germline loops: CDR1 MNHEY, CDR2 SVGAGI. The CDR3 extends over 15 amino acids. V shed 4 bases and J shed 4 bases, with 16 bases lying between them. CDR3 in DNA: TGTGCCAGCAGTTCCTCGTACAGGGCCCTCTATGGCTACACCTTC. Its translation: CASSSSYRALYGYTF.

The chain combines TRBV29-1 with TRBJ1-5, with a tentative D call TRBD1 (5 bases). With 4 bases removed from V and 5 bases from J, the gap between germline ends came to 12 bases. The germline V gene has CDR1 SQVTM and CDR2 ANQGSEA. CDR3 length: 13 residues. The CDR3 region has the DNA TGCAGCGTTGGGGGGTCGCAGGATCAGCCCCAGCATTTT. It yields the protein CSVGGSQDQPQHF.

The chain couples TRBV7-2 to TRBJ2-7; TRBD2 matches 11 bases. V lost 7 bases, J lost 4 bases, and 6 bases stayed unmatched. The V gene's germline CDR1 is SGHTA and CDR2 FQGNSA. The CDR3 has 14 residues. CDR3 coding DNA: TGTGCCAGCACCCGGACTAGCGGGCCTTACGAGCAGTACTTC. It encodes CASTRTSGPYEQYF.

The rearrangement joins TRBV11-2 to TRBJ1-1, with D tentatively TRBD1 (5 bases). Germline V lookup: CDR1 SGHAT, CDR2 FQNNGV. There are 13 residues in the CDR3. Trimming removed 0 bases at V and 8 bases at J, with 10 bases between. The CDR3 is CASSLDGAGEAFF. CDR3 in DNA: TGTGCCAGCAGCTTAGACGGTGCAGGGGAAGCTTTCTTT. The entire variable domain, with the rest obtained from reference TRBV11-2 and TRBJ1-1, is as follows: EAGVAQSPRYKIIEKRQSVAFWCNPISGHATLYWYQQILGQGPKLLIQFQNNGVVDDSQLPKDRFSAERLKGVDSTLKIQPAKLEDSAVYLCASSLDGAGEAFFGQGTRLTVV.

The rearrangement uses TRBV5-1 and TRBJ2-5, with TRBD2 matching over 9 bases. In germline, CDR1 is SGHRS, CDR2 YFSETQ. Trimming at V came to 2 bases and at J to 3 bases, leaving 2 bases not matched to a gene. CDR3 length equals 14 residues. Here the CDR3 DNA reads TGCGCCAGCAGCTTCTCTAGCGGGGAAGAGACCCAGTACTTC. Its translation is CASSFSSGEETQYF.

This clone was recorded a few times. The chain uses TRBV5-1 and TRBJ1-2; weak D call: TRBD1 (5 bases). In germline, CDR1 is SGHRS, CDR2 YFSETQ. Trimming left V 0 bases short and J 10 bases short, with 16 bases between. CDR3 length: 14 residues. The CDR3 nucleotides are TGCGCCAGCAGCTTGGTCGGGGGGGTGATGGCCTACACCTTC. It translates to CASSLVGGVMAYTF.

V and J are TRBV27 and TRBJ1-2; 7 positions match TRBD1. The V gene's germline CDR1 is MNHEY and CDR2 SMNVEV (reference sequence). CDR3 length equals 14 residues. V trimming: 5 bases; J trimming: 3 bases; junction bases outside the gene matches: 6. CDR3: CASSPRGFDYGYTF. DNA of the CDR3: TGTGCCAGCAGTCCCAGGGGGTTCGACTATGGCTACACCTTC.

The J gene is TRBJ2-1, the V gene TRBV7-3; TRBD2 aligns across 16 bases. With 2 bases clipped from V and 7 bases from J, the junction kept 5 bases outside the gene matches. Germline lookup yields CDR1 SGHTA and CDR2 FQGTGA. The CDR3 is 17 residues long. The CDR3 DNA is TGTGCCAGCAGCTTAGTAGGGACTAGCGGGGGGGTAAATGAGCAGTTCTTC. Encoded protein: CASSLVGTSGGVNEQFF.

This clone came up once. This chain links TRBV27 with TRBJ2-1; D not resolved. Looked up from germline, CDR1 is MNHEY and CDR2 is SMNVEV (reference sequence). Trimming shortened V by 6 bases and J by 0 bases, and 12 bases separated the two germline ends. CDR3 length equals 15 residues. The DNA for the CDR3 is TGTGCCAGCAGACCCGACACCCTCTCCTACAATGAGCAGTTCTTC. It codes for CASRPDTLSYNEQFF.

The V call is TRBV15, the J call TRBJ1-2, with TRBD1 identical over 8 bases. The CDR3 runs to 16 residues. With V trimmed by 1 base and J by 7 bases, 11 bases remained unmatched. CDR1 is LNHNV, CDR2 YYDKDF, per germline (reference sequence). CDR3 sequence: CATSRGLSAGGGGYTF. CDR3 sequence (DNA): TGTGCCACCAGCAGAGGACTGAGCGCAGGGGGCGGTGGCTACACCTTC.

The chain combines TRBV2 with TRBJ2-1; the D gene is possibly TRBD2 (6 bases). Trimming removed 6 bases at V and 10 bases at J, with 19 bases between. Per germline, CDR1 SNHLY and CDR2 FYNNEI. The CDR3 spans 14 residues. This CDR3 reads CASRGTAPGGEQFF. CDR3 sequence (DNA): TGTGCCAGCAGAGGGACTGCTCCGGGTGGGGAGCAGTTCTTC. The full variable domain, completed using reference TRBV2 and TRBJ2-1, is EPEVTQTPSHQVTQMGQEVILRCVPISNHLYFYWYRQILGQKVEFLVSFYNNEISEKSEIFDDQFSVERPDGSNFTLKIRSTKLEDSAMYFCASRGTAPGGEQFFGPGTRLTVL.

The rearrangement links TRBV28 to TRBJ1-2; 9 nucleotides align to TRBD1. Germline V CDR1 and CDR2: MDHEN, SYDVKM. V was clipped by 5 bases and J by 5 bases; unmatched bases: 3. There are 13 residues in the CDR3. CDR3 amino acids: CASSAGTGYGYTF. The CDR3 nucleotides read TGTGCCAGCAGTGCCGGGACAGGGTATGGCTACACCTTC.

The rearrangement links TRBV10-2 to TRBJ2-7, with D possibly matching TRBD2 (6 bases). Trimming removed 2 bases from V and 3 bases from J, with 8 bases in between. Germline assignment: CDR1 WSHSY and CDR2 SAAADI. The CDR3 spans 13 residues. The CDR3 region has the DNA TGCGCCAGCAGTGAGGGGACTGGCTACGAGCAGTACTTC. Protein: CASSEGTGYEQYF.

This clone was observed a few times. The chain uses TRBV19 and TRBJ1-1; a possible D gene is TRBD1 (6 bases). CDR3 length equals 14 residues. Germline assignment: CDR1 LNHDA and CDR2 SQIVND (reference sequence). Trimming left V 7 bases short and J 0 bases short, with 12 bases between. CDR3 bases: TGTGCCAGTAACCTCGGGGGGCTGAACACTGAAGCTTTCTTT. Residues: CASNLGGLNTEAFF.

V gene TRBV7-8 combines with J gene TRBJ2-7; D not resolved. The CDR3 runs to 13 residues. Germline loops: CDR1 SGHVS, CDR2 FQNEAQ. V dropped 1 base and J dropped 4 bases, with 8 bases sitting between them. In DNA form, the CDR3 reads TGTGCCAGCAGCTTAGGTGAGGTTTACGAGCAGTACTTC. Amino acid sequence: CASSLGEVYEQYF.

This rearrangement joins TRBV5-1 to TRBJ1-1; D is unresolved. V gave up 2 bases and J gave up 0 bases, with 8 bases separating them. Germline V gene data show CDR1 as SGHRS and CDR2 as YFSETQ. This CDR3 is 14 amino acids long. CDR3 residues: CASSLRGLNTEAFF. CDR3 DNA sequence: TGCGCCAGCAGCTTAAGAGGGCTGAACACTGAAGCTTTCTTT.

The CDR3 loop reads CASNGQSTNEKLFF. The CDR3 DNA follows: TGTGCCAGCAACGGACAGTCAACTAATGAAAAACTGTTTTTT. The chain combines TRBV2 with TRBJ1-4; tentatively, D is TRBD1 (6 bases). CDR1 and CDR2 from the germline V gene are SNHLY and FYNNEI. V shed 7 bases and J shed 0 bases, with 9 bases lying between them. This CDR3 spans 14 amino acids.